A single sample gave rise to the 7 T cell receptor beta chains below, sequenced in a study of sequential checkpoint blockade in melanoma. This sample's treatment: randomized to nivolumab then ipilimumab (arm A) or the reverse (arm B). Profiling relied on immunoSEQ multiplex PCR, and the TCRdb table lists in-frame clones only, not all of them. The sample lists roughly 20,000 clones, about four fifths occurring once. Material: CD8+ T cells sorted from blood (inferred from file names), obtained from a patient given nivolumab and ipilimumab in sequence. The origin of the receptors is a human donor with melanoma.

This CDR3 reads CASSQEPGLTNTEAFF. CDR3 DNA: TGCGCCAGCAGCCAAGAACCGGGACTTACGAACACTGAAGCTTTCTTT. The rearrangement joins TRBV4-1 to TRBJ1-1; a weak D match, TRBD1 (5 bases). The V end lost 0 bases, the J end lost 1 base, and 12 bases lay between the germline ends. CDR1 and CDR2 from the germline V gene are MGHRA and YSYEKL. The CDR3 has 16 residues.

This chain's CDR3 is CASRLGTGGSYEQYF. CDR3 bases: TGTGCCAGCAGACTCGGGACAGGAGGATCCTACGAGCAGTACTTC. V gene TRBV5-5 combines with J gene TRBJ2-7; 8 bases line up with TRBD1. The CDR3 runs to 15 residues. Germline V gene data show CDR1 as SGHKS and CDR2 as YYEKEE (reference sequence). V lost 5 bases, J lost 1 base, and 8 bases stayed unmatched.

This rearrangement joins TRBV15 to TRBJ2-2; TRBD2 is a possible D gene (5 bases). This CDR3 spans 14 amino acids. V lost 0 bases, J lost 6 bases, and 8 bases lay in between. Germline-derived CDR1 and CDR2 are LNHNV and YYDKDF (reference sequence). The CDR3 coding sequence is TGTGCCACCAGCAGAGATACGAGGGCCGGGGAGCTGTTTTTT. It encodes CATSRDTRAGELFF.

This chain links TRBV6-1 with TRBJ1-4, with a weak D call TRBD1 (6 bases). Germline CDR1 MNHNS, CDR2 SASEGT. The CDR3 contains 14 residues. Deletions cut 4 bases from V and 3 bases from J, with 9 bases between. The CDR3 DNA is TGTGCCAGCAGTGGACAGGACTCTAATGAAAAACTGTTTTTT. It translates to CASSGQDSNEKLFF.

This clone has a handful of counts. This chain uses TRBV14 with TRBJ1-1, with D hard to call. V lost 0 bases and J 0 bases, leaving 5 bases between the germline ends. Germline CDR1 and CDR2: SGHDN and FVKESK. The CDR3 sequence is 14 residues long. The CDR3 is CASSQDQVNTEAFF. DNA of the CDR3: TGTGCCAGCAGCCAAGATCAGGTGAACACTGAAGCTTTCTTT.

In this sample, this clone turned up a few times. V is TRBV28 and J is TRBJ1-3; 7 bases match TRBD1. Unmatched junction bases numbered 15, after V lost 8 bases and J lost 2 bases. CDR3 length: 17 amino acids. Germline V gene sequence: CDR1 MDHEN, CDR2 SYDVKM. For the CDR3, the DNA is TGTGCCAGCTCGGAGGGGGCGACCTTGGTTACTGGAAACACCATATATTTT. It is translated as CASSEGATLVTGNTIYF.

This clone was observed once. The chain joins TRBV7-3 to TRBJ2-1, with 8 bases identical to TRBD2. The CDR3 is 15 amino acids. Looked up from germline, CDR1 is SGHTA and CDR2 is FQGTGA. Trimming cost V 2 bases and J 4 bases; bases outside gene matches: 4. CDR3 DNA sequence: TGTGCCAGCAGCTTAGCGGGGGGACCTTACAATGAGCAGTTCTTC. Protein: CASSLAGGPYNEQFF.